What follows are 13 T cell receptor beta chains derived from one specimen sequenced in a study of cytotoxic CD8 clonotypes in ibrutinib-treated CLL. Only in-frame clones appear in the TCRdb table, and some are missing; sequencing was by immunoSEQ multiplex PCR. The sample has around 40,000 clones, approximately 70% seen once. The sequenced sample was PBMCs, obtained at disease progression, from a patient treated with ibrutinib. The receptors shown here come from a human donor with chronic lymphocytic leukemia.

CDR3 region: CASSYLRAVGYGYTF. CDR3 bases: TGTGCCAGCAGTTACCTCAGGGCCGTAGGCTATGGCTACACCTTC. The gene calls are TRBV6-6 and TRBJ1-2, with a possible D match to TRBD1 (5 bases). This CDR3 spans 15 amino acids. Trimming removed 2 bases from V and 4 bases from J, with 14 bases in between. CDR1 and CDR2 (germline): MNHNY, SVGAGI (reference sequence).

This clone was seen a handful of times. V and J are TRBV28 and TRBJ2-7, with 7 positions matching TRBD2. The CDR3 is made up of 14 amino acids. V trimming: 2 bases; J trimming: 3 bases; junction bases outside the gene matches: 4. Germline CDR1 and CDR2: MDHEN and SYDVKM. The CDR3 region has the DNA TGTGCCAGCAGTTTAGCGGGAGAAAGCTACGAGCAGTACTTC. Translation gives CASSLAGESYEQYF.

The V gene is TRBV27, the J gene TRBJ1-5; D may be TRBD1 (5 bases). This CDR3 is 15 amino acids long. V was pared by 0 bases and J by 6 bases, with 12 bases between. CDR1 and CDR2 from the germline V gene are MNHEY and SMNVEV (reference sequence). The CDR3 DNA reads as TGTGCCAGCAGTTTATCGCGGGTTGGGGGTCAGCCCCAGCATTTT. This encodes CASSLSRVGGQPQHF.

The chain has TRBV18 and TRBJ2-2, with D perhaps assigned TRBD1 or TRBD2 (6 bases each). The CDR3 consists of 16 residues. CDR1 is KGHSH, CDR2 LQKENI, per germline. V lost 8 bases to trimming and J lost 6 bases, with 22 bases between them. The CDR3 sequence: CASPLSGGGGAGELFF. The CDR3, as DNA: TGTGCCAGCCCACTCTCCGGAGGGGGAGGCGCCGGGGAGCTGTTTTTT.

This sequence joins TRBV7-9 and TRBJ2-3; 13 bases fit TRBD2. The CDR3 spans 17 residues. The germline V gene has CDR1 SEHNR and CDR2 FQNEAQ (reference sequence). Trimming cost V 1 base and J 2 bases; bases outside gene matches: 3. For the CDR3, the DNA is TGTGCCAGCAGCTTAGGGACTAGCGGGGGATCCACAGATACGCAGTATTTT. Amino acid sequence: CASSLGTSGGSTDTQYF.

The chain uses TRBV5-1 and TRBJ2-1; no firm D call. Between the trimmed V and J ends, which lost 0 bases and 0 bases, there was a span of 7 bases. Germline values: CDR1 SGHRS, CDR2 YFSETQ. CDR3 length: 15 residues. CDR3 region: CASSLGPSSYNEQFF. CDR3 sequence (DNA): TGCGCCAGCAGCTTGGGCCCAAGCTCCTACAATGAGCAGTTCTTC.

The chain uses TRBV4-1 and TRBJ1-4; D is uncertain. With 3 bases removed from V and 3 bases from J, the gap between germline ends came to 8 bases. CDR1 is MGHRA, CDR2 YSYEKL, per germline. The CDR3 contains 14 residues. In DNA, the CDR3 is TGCGCCAGCAGCCACGTTGGGGCTAATGAAAAACTGTTTTTT. It is translated as CASSHVGANEKLFF.

V gene TRBV6-1 combines with J gene TRBJ1-6; 10 bases align to TRBD1. After removal of 4 bases from V and 10 bases from J, the junction contained 7 bases not matched to a gene. The germline V gene has CDR1 MNHNS and CDR2 SASEGT. This CDR3 is 15 amino acids long. The CDR3 DNA reads as TGTGCCAGCAGTGCCACCGGGACAGGGGAGTCACCCCTCCACTTT. It translates to CASSATGTGESPLHF.

This clone came up a few times. The chain couples TRBV9 to TRBJ2-7; 9 bases are a match to TRBD1. The CDR3 is 13 amino acids. Trimming took 2 bases from V and 3 from J; bases not matched to a gene: 0. Looked up from germline, CDR1 is SGDLS and CDR2 is YYNGEE. The CDR3 DNA is TGTGCCAGCAGCGTGACAGGGGGCTACGAGCAGTACTTC. It is translated as CASSVTGGYEQYF.

The rearrangement links TRBV28 to TRBJ1-1, with 9 bases identical to TRBD1. The CDR3 runs to 12 residues. Per the germline V gene, CDR1 is MDHEN and CDR2 is SYDVKM. J gave up 11 bases and V 6 bases, and 7 bases lay outside the gene matches. In DNA, the CDR3 is TGTGCCAGCAGCCGACAGGGGGGAACTGCTTTCTTT. Translation: CASSRQGGTAFF.

This clone was recorded only once. CDR3 region: CASSGDRLPYEQYF. Written as DNA, the CDR3 is TGTGCCAGCAGTGGGGACAGGCTACCCTACGAGCAGTACTTC. The chain joins TRBV25-1 to TRBJ2-7; TRBD1 agrees at 8 bases. Germline CDR1 is MGHDK and CDR2 is SYGVNS. The V gene end was trimmed by 4 bases and the J gene end by 2 bases; junction bases not matched to a gene: 4. This CDR3 is 14 amino acids long.

This sequence joins TRBV27 and TRBJ2-1, with D perhaps given as TRBD1 or TRBD2 (5 bases each). Trimming shortened V by 2 bases and J by 3 bases, and 14 bases separated the two germline ends. This CDR3 spans 16 amino acids. In germline, CDR1 is MNHEY, CDR2 SMNVEV (reference sequence). CDR3 loop: CASSLLNRDVYNEQFF. For the CDR3, the DNA is TGTGCCAGCAGTTTACTCAACCGGGACGTCTACAATGAGCAGTTCTTC.

J is TRBJ1-1 and V is TRBV7-2; D may be TRBD1 (6 bases). CDR3 size: 13 residues. The germline V and J ends were trimmed by 8 bases and 4 bases, with 14 bases remaining between them. Germline V gene data show CDR1 as SGHTA and CDR2 as FQGNSA. The CDR3, as DNA: TGTGCCAGCGCTAAGGGGGGGACCACTGAAGCTTTCTTT. It encodes CASAKGGTTEAFF.